Listed below are T cell receptor beta chains from one sample, sequenced in a study of blood T cell repertoires in COVID-19. The table came from immunoSEQ multiplex PCR; TCRdb's copy has only in-frame clones and leaves some out. This repertoire shows 60,000 to 100,000 clones, about 90% found once; its top ten account for over 4%. Sequencing was performed on peripheral blood. These receptors all come from a middle-aged man with active COVID-19. Each CDR3 is given with its conserved first and last residue. A D gene is named only where the DNA matches it firmly. The size of a clone is reported for some rows only, either as once, few or many, or as a class for expanded clones.

clone size: NA
D gene: NA
J gene: TRBJ1-6
V gene: TRBV3-1/TRBV3-2
CDR3 DNA: TGTGCCAGCAGCCAAGACGGGGGAAGTTCACCCCTCCACTTT
CDR3 protein: CASSQDGGSSPLHF

clone size: NA
D gene: NA
J gene: TRBJ1-6
V gene: TRBV27
CDR3 DNA: TGTGCCAGCAGTGCCTTTAAGAGGACAGTCAATTCACCCCTCCACTTT
CDR3 protein: CASSAFKRTVNSPLHF

clone size: NA
D gene: TRBD1
J gene: TRBJ2-1
V gene: TRBV11-3
CDR3 DNA: TGTGCCAGCAGCGACCGGGACAGGGGTATGTACAATGAGCAGTTCTTC
CDR3 protein: CASSDRDRGMYNEQFF

clone size: NA
D gene: TRBD2
J gene: TRBJ2-5
V gene: TRBV28
CDR3 DNA: TGTGCCAGTTCGGGGGGTCAGGTTATTGAAGGGGAGACCCAGTACTTC
CDR3 protein: CASSGGQVIEGETQYF

clone size: NA
D gene: NA
J gene: TRBJ1-1
V gene: TRBV7-3
CDR3 DNA: TGTGCCAGCAGCTTGGAGGGATTTAGGACTGAAGCTTTCTTT
CDR3 protein: CASSLEGFRTEAFF

clone size: NA
D gene: TRBD1
J gene: TRBJ2-7
V gene: TRBV27
CDR3 DNA: TGTGCCAGCAGTTTGGAAGGGGGCAGGATAGTTGCCGAGCAGTACTTC
CDR3 protein: CASSLEGGRIVAEQYF

clone size: once
D gene: TRBD2
J gene: TRBJ2-5
V gene: TRBV10-3
CDR3 DNA: TGTGCCACCGCCGACCAGGCTAGCGGGGTTAGGGAGACCCAGTACTTC
CDR3 protein: CATADQASGVRETQYF

clone size: NA
D gene: TRBD2
J gene: TRBJ2-1
V gene: TRBV15
CDR3 DNA: TGTGCCACCAGCGCTCGTGAAGGCGGGAGGTTCTACAATGAGCAGTTCTTC
CDR3 protein: CATSAREGGRFYNEQFF

clone size: NA
D gene: NA
J gene: TRBJ1-1
V gene: TRBV19
CDR3 DNA: TGTGCCAGTAGTATCGTGAACGGTCTGAAGACTGAAGCTTTCTTT
CDR3 protein: CASSIVNGLKTEAFF

clone size: NA
D gene: NA
J gene: TRBJ2-3
V gene: TRBV6-2/TRBV6-3
CDR3 DNA: TGTGCCAGCAGTTATAGCGAAACTAGCACAGATACGCAGTATTTT
CDR3 protein: CASSYSETSTDTQYF

clone size: NA
D gene: TRBD1
J gene: TRBJ1-5
V gene: TRBV18
CDR3 DNA: TGTGCCAGCTCACCGGGACAGGGGAGCAATCAGCCCCAGCATTTT
CDR3 protein: CASSPGQGSNQPQHF

clone size: NA
D gene: TRBD1
J gene: TRBJ2-7
V gene: TRBV10-3
CDR3 DNA: TGTGCCATCACCCCAGGGGGCGCCGGCCGCGACGAGCAGTACTTC
CDR3 protein: CAITPGGAGRDEQYF

clone size: NA
D gene: NA
J gene: TRBJ2-7
V gene: TRBV12-3/TRBV12-4
CDR3 DNA: TGTGCCAGCAGTTTGGGCCAGGGTGGAGAGCAGTACTTC
CDR3 protein: CASSLGQGGEQYF

clone size: NA
D gene: NA
J gene: TRBJ1-1
V gene: TRBV10-3
CDR3 DNA: TGTGCCATCAGTGACTGGGGCCTGAACACTGAAGCTTTCTTT
CDR3 protein: CAISDWGLNTEAFF

clone size: NA
D gene: TRBD1
J gene: TRBJ2-7
V gene: TRBV7-2
CDR3 DNA: TGTGCCAGCAGCTCTAAGGGGGCCGACTACGAGCAGTACTTC
CDR3 protein: CASSSKGADYEQYF

clone size: NA
D gene: TRBD1
J gene: TRBJ2-5
V gene: TRBV7-7
CDR3 DNA: TGTGCCAGCAGCCCCGACAGGGCCGCAGGGACCCAGTACTTC
CDR3 protein: CASSPDRAAGTQYF

clone size: NA
D gene: TRBD1
J gene: TRBJ2-1
V gene: TRBV4-3
CDR3 DNA: TGCGCCAGCAGCCAGGAAGCGGACAGGTACAATGAGCAGTTCTTC
CDR3 protein: CASSQEADRYNEQFF

clone size: once
D gene: NA
J gene: TRBJ1-6
V gene: TRBV3-1/TRBV3-2
CDR3 DNA: TGTGCCAGCAGCCAAGGGGTAAACAGGGTGAAAATTTCACCCCTCCACTTT
CDR3 protein: CASSQGVNRVKISPLHF

clone size: NA
D gene: NA
J gene: TRBJ1-5
V gene: TRBV12-5
CDR3 DNA: TGTGCTAGTGGTTTGGTCCTACAGGGAGTCGGTCAGCCCCAGCATTTT
CDR3 protein: CASGLVLQGVGQPQHF

clone size: NA
D gene: TRBD1
J gene: TRBJ2-1
V gene: TRBV4-3
CDR3 DNA: TGCGCCAGCAGCCTCGCAGGACAGGGCTACAATGAGCAGTTCTTC
CDR3 protein: CASSLAGQGYNEQFF

clone size: NA
D gene: TRBD1
J gene: TRBJ1-1
V gene: TRBV7-9
CDR3 DNA: TGTGCCAGCAGCTTAGGTAGGGGGCGAGAGGCTTTCTTT
CDR3 protein: CASSLGRGREAFF

clone size: NA
D gene: NA
J gene: TRBJ2-7
V gene: TRBV5-4
CDR3 DNA: TGTGCCAGCAGCTTGGATTTCTTATACGAGCAGTACTTC
CDR3 protein: CASSLDFLYEQYF

clone size: NA
D gene: TRBD1
J gene: TRBJ1-5
V gene: TRBV5-6
CDR3 DNA: TGTGCCAGCAGCCAGACAGGGAGAGGGAGAAATCAGCCCCAGCATTTT
CDR3 protein: CASSQTGRGRNQPQHF

clone size: NA
D gene: TRBD2
J gene: TRBJ2-3
V gene: TRBV6-8
CDR3 DNA: TGTGCCAGCAGCCCGAGAGTAGCGGGGGTTAGCACAGATACGCAGTATTTT
CDR3 protein: CASSPRVAGVSTDTQYF

clone size: NA
D gene: TRBD1
J gene: TRBJ2-7
V gene: TRBV7-8
CDR3 DNA: TGTGCCAGCAGCGCCGCGGGAAACAGGGGGCGGGACGAGCAGTACTTC
CDR3 protein: CASSAAGNRGRDEQYF

clone size: few
D gene: TRBD2
J gene: TRBJ2-1
V gene: TRBV7-9
CDR3 DNA: TGTGCCAGCAGGCGGACTAGCGGGAGCTCCTACAATGAGCAGTTCTTC
CDR3 protein: CASRRTSGSSYNEQFF

clone size: NA
D gene: NA
J gene: TRBJ2-7
V gene: TRBV25-1
CDR3 DNA: TGTGCCAGCAGCCGCTCCTACGAGCAGTACTTC
CDR3 protein: CASSRSYEQYF

clone size: NA
D gene: NA
J gene: TRBJ2-1
V gene: TRBV27
CDR3 DNA: TGTGCCAGCAGAACTCCGGAGGGGTACAATGAGCAGTTCTTC
CDR3 protein: CASRTPEGYNEQFF

clone size: NA
D gene: TRBD2
J gene: TRBJ2-2
V gene: TRBV5-1
CDR3 DNA: TGCGCCAGCAGCTTGGTTACAGCGGGGGGCACCGGGGAGCTGTTTTTT
CDR3 protein: CASSLVTAGGTGELFF

clone size: NA
D gene: NA
J gene: TRBJ2-1
V gene: TRBV9
CDR3 DNA: TGTGCCAGCAGCGTAGCGGGGATCGGAAGGTACAATGAGCAGTTCTTC
CDR3 protein: CASSVAGIGRYNEQFF

clone size: NA
D gene: NA
J gene: TRBJ2-3
V gene: TRBV9
CDR3 DNA: TGTGCCAGCAGCGTAGGGCCAGTTAGCACAGATACGCAGTATTTT
CDR3 protein: CASSVGPVSTDTQYF

clone size: once
D gene: NA
J gene: TRBJ2-7
V gene: TRBV6-6
CDR3 DNA: TGTGCCAGCAGTTACTCGACGGACACCTACGAGCAGTACTTC
CDR3 protein: CASSYSTDTYEQYF

clone size: NA
D gene: NA
J gene: TRBJ1-2
V gene: TRBV28
CDR3 DNA: TGTGCCAGCAGTTTTACTAACTATGGCTACACCTTC
CDR3 protein: CASSFTNYGYTF

clone size: NA
D gene: NA
J gene: TRBJ2-5
V gene: TRBV24-1
CDR3 DNA: TGTGCCACCAGTGATTTGGGGAGGTCCCCTGAAGAGACCCAGTACTTC
CDR3 protein: CATSDLGRSPEETQYF

clone size: NA
D gene: NA
J gene: TRBJ2-1
V gene: TRBV29-1
CDR3 DNA: TGCAGCGCCGGCCAGCTGCGGCTAGGCAATGAGCAGTTCTTC
CDR3 protein: CSAGQLRLGNEQFF

clone size: NA
D gene: TRBD1
J gene: TRBJ1-1
V gene: TRBV3-1/TRBV3-2
CDR3 DNA: TGTGCCAGCAGCGCCCGGGACAGGGCCACTGAAGCTTTCTTT
CDR3 protein: CASSARDRATEAFF

clone size: NA
D gene: NA
J gene: TRBJ1-1
V gene: TRBV29-1
CDR3 DNA: TGCAGCGCTAGGAACACTGAAGCTTTCTTT
CDR3 protein: CSARNTEAFF

clone size: NA
D gene: TRBD1
J gene: TRBJ2-1
V gene: TRBV7-8
CDR3 DNA: TGTGCCAGCAGCTTAGAGACAGGGGATGAGCAGTTCTTC
CDR3 protein: CASSLETGDEQFF

clone size: NA
D gene: TRBD2
J gene: TRBJ2-7
V gene: TRBV2
CDR3 DNA: TGTGCCAGCAGCGCCTCTAGCGGGATGGGGACCTACGAGCAGTACTTC
CDR3 protein: CASSASSGMGTYEQYF

clone size: NA
D gene: NA
J gene: TRBJ1-1
V gene: TRBV18
CDR3 DNA: TGTGCCAGCTCACCAAGAGGGCGCCGGGATAACACTGAAGCTTTCTTT
CDR3 protein: CASSPRGRRDNTEAFF

clone size: NA
D gene: NA
J gene: TRBJ1-2
V gene: TRBV28
CDR3 DNA: TGTGCCAGCACCCCCGGGGGGCGCTTCTATGGCTACACCTTC
CDR3 protein: CASTPGGRFYGYTF

clone size: NA
D gene: TRBD2
J gene: TRBJ2-3
V gene: TRBV9
CDR3 DNA: TGTGCCAGCAGCGTATCGACTAGCGGGAGAAGGTCAGATACGCAGTATTTT
CDR3 protein: CASSVSTSGRRSDTQYF